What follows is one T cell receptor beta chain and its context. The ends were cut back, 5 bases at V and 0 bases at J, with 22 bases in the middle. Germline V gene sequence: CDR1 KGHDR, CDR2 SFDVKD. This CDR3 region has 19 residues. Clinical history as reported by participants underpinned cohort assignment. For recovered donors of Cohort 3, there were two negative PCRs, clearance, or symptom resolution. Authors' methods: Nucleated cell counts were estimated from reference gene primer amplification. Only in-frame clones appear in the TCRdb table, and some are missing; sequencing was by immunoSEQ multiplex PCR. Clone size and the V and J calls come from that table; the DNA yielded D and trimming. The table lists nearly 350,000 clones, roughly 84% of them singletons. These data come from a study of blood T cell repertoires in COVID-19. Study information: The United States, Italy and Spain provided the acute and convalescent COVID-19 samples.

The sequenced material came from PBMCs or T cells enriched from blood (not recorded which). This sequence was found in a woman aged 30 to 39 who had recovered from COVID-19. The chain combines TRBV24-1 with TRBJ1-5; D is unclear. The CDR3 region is CATSVLTGSDPLSNQPQHF. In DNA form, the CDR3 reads TGTGCCACCAGTGTTCTCACGGGATCGGACCCCCTTAGCAATCAGCCCCAGCATTTT.